The entry below gives a single T cell receptor beta chain sequence along with its context. Its antigen is as yet unknown. The sample belongs to a study of T-cell memory formation after mild COVID-19. The study's findings and limits: SARS-CoV-2 specificity of second-wave clones peaking day 37 was unconfirmed. Mostly located in CM and EM were contracting CD4+ clones, with contracting CD8+ clones located in EMRA.

From germline, CDR1 is LGHNA and CDR2 YSLEER. J was trimmed by 0 bases and V by 1 base; bases with no gene match: 2. CDR3 size: 15 residues. TCRdb reprocessed the 5' RACE reads with MiXCR, giving one entry per CDR3 protein. There are approximately 88,000 distinct CDR3 sequences in the sample; roughly 25% occur only once, and approximately 45% lies in the top ten. The material sequenced was PBMCs or a T cell subset sorted from them (not recorded which). This sequence originates from a man between 18 and 35 years old who had mild COVID-19 (a few samples of this study predate the infection). Cell type and time point are not known. The rearrangement joins TRBV4-3 to TRBJ2-7, with TRBD1 matching over 8 bases. The CDR3 reads CASSQGDRSSYEQYF. CDR3 nucleotides: TGCGCCAGCAGCCAAGGGGACAGGAGCTCCTACGAGCAGTACTTC.